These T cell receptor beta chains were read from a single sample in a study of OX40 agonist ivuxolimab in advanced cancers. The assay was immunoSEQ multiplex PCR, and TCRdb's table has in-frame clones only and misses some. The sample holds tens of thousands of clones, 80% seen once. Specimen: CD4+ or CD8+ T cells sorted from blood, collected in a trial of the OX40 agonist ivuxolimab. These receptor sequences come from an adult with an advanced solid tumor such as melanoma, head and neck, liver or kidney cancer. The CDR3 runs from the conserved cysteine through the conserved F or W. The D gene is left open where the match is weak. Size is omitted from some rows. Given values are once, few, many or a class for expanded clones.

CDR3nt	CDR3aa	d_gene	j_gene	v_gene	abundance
TGCGCCAGCAGCTTACAGGGGAATCAGCCCCAGCATTTT	CASSLQGNQPQHF	TRBD1	TRBJ1-5	TRBV5-1	-
TGTGCCAGCAGCTTGGATCAGGGGGTCTACAATGAGCAGTTCTTC	CASSLDQGVYNEQFF	TRBD1	TRBJ2-1	TRBV7-2	-
TGTGCCAGCAGCTTTCAAGGGGGCCGGGAGACCCAGTACTTC	CASSFQGGRETQYF	TRBD1	TRBJ2-5	TRBV7-2	-
TGTGCCTCACTGACTAGCCGGGGCGAGCAGTACTTC	CASLTSRGEQYF	TRBD2	TRBJ2-7	TRBV10-3	few
TGTGCCAGCTCACCGCTACCCGGGGGATTCGGCAATCAGCCCCAGCATTTT	CASSPLPGGFGNQPQHF	-	TRBJ1-5	TRBV18	-
TGTGCCAGCACCCCGACAGTGGGACTAGCGGTGCGCTCCTACGAGCAGTACTTC	CASTPTVGLAVRSYEQYF	TRBD2	TRBJ2-7	TRBV9	once
TGCGCCAGCAGCCAAGATCCCCGTCCCGGGGCGGGACCCACCTACGAGCAGTACTTC	CASSQDPRPGAGPTYEQYF	-	TRBJ2-7	TRBV4-1	-
TGTGCCGGAAAGGACAGGTCCTCCTACAATGAGCAGTTCTTC	CAGKDRSSYNEQFF	TRBD1	TRBJ2-1	TRBV6-1	-
TGTGCCTGGAGTGAGCCCCGGGACGGACACTACGAGCAGTACTTC	CAWSEPRDGHYEQYF	-	TRBJ2-7	TRBV30	-
TGTGCCAGCAGTTTATACGGACAGGGTTATTCACCCCTCCACTTT	CASSLYGQGYSPLHF	TRBD1	TRBJ1-6	TRBV27	-
TGTGCCAGCAGTTTCACTACAAGGTGGGACGAGCAGTACTTC	CASSFTTRWDEQYF	-	TRBJ2-7	TRBV6-5	-
TGCGCCAGCAGCATACAGGGCCCCCCTAATGAAAAACTGTTTTTT	CASSIQGPPNEKLFF	-	TRBJ1-4	TRBV5-1	medium-sized
TGTGCCAGTAGTATCGACAGCACAGATACGCAGTATTTT	CASSIDSTDTQYF	-	TRBJ2-3	TRBV19	-
TGCGCCAGCAGTGATTTTAGGAGATTTCATTCGAACTATGGCTACACCTTC	CASSDFRRFHSNYGYTF	-	TRBJ1-2	TRBV10-1	-
TGTGCCATCAGTGAGTCGGGGCGGCTGCCCCAGCATTTT	CAISESGRLPQHF	-	TRBJ1-5	TRBV10-3	-
TGTGCCAGCAACCTGGGGAGGGTTGCTCAGCCCCAGCATTTT	CASNLGRVAQPQHF	-	TRBJ1-5	TRBV6-1	-
TGTGCCTGGGGAGGTTCCTATAATTCACCCCTCCACTTT	CAWGGSYNSPLHF	-	TRBJ1-6	TRBV30	-
TGTGCCAGCACAGCGGGGCGTGAGCAGTTCTTC	CASTAGREQFF	TRBD2	TRBJ2-1	TRBV6-1	-
TGTGCCAGCAGCGTGGGCCCCCGTGGTGAGCAGTTCTTC	CASSVGPRGEQFF	-	TRBJ2-1	TRBV9	-
TGTGCCAGCAGGGATTTCAGGGGAACTGGGGCCAACGTCCTGACTTTC	CASRDFRGTGANVLTF	-	TRBJ2-6	TRBV2	-
TGTGCCAGCAGCTTGGGTAGAGGGACAGGCGGCGACGAGCAGTACTTC	CASSLGRGTGGDEQYF	TRBD1	TRBJ2-7	TRBV11-2	-
TGTGCCAGCAGCACAGACAGGGGGCTCTATGGCTACACCTTC	CASSTDRGLYGYTF	TRBD1	TRBJ1-2	TRBV7-9	medium-sized
TGTGCCAGCACCTTCTTGGACGCGGATAGGGGGCAGTACTTC	CASTFLDADRGQYF	-	TRBJ2-7	TRBV2	-
TGTGCCACCCCGGGACATGACTCCTACGAGCAGTACTTC	CATPGHDSYEQYF	-	TRBJ2-7	TRBV7-8	-
TGTGCCTGGAGAGTGACAGGGCTAGATGGCTACACCTTC	CAWRVTGLDGYTF	TRBD1	TRBJ1-2	TRBV30	-
TGCGCCAGCAGCCCTCACGCTAGCGGGAGGGACAGCCTGTTCTTC	CASSPHASGRDSLFF	TRBD2	TRBJ2-1	TRBV4-3	-